The clone carrying this T cell receptor (beta chain) appeared a single time. What it recognizes is unknown. The entry originates in a study of blood T cells in healthy people across ages. Study-wide results and caveats: Compared with aged donors, long-lived donors showed fewer expanded clones, suggesting selection.

Combining a sample-barcoded 5' primer with a J-beta primer mix, a second PCR ran for roughly 7 to 11 cycles. Via MiXCR, TCRdb re-called the 5' RACE reads, giving one row per CDR3 protein. The table shows some 370,000 distinct CDR3 sequences, with over 45% occurring only once. CDR1 is SEHNR and CDR2 is FQNEAQ in the germline V gene (reference sequence). The CDR3 loop spans 12 amino acids. Trimming cost V 5 bases and J 13 bases, with 17 bases left between them. This clonotype was sampled from a man in his sixties in good health. This chain uses TRBV7-9 with TRBJ2-5, with a tentative D call TRBD2 (6 bases). Sequencing was performed on blood. This CDR3 reads CASSPLDYERYF. Written as DNA, the CDR3 is TGTGCCAGCAGCCCTCTGGACTACGAGCGGTACTTC.